One and the same sample provided the 8 T cell receptor beta chains below, sequenced in a study of lymphopenia after photon versus proton radiotherapy. This table comes from immunoSEQ multiplex PCR, and its TCRdb copy is limited to in-frame clones, with some not included. This table has 150,000 or so clones, more than 85% appearing once. The input for sequencing was peripheral blood, taken from a patient treated with photon-based radiotherapy. These receptor sequences come from a man aged 50-59 years with gastric cancer.

This rearrangement joins TRBV18 to TRBJ1-2, with 7 bases that match TRBD1. Germline CDR1 and CDR2: KGHSH and LQKENI. V lost 3 bases to trimming and J lost 4 bases; unmatched junction nucleotides: 5. The CDR3 is 14 residues long. The CDR3 protein is CASSPRGLSYGYTF. CDR3 in DNA: TGTGCCAGCTCACCTAGGGGGCTCTCCTATGGCTACACCTTC.

The table lists this clone with a few counts. This sequence joins TRBV19 and TRBJ2-1; 10 bases are a match to TRBD2. V dropped 5 bases and J dropped 6; count of bases not matched to a gene: 4. The CDR3 has 14 amino acids. The germline V gene has CDR1 LNHDA and CDR2 SQIVND (reference sequence). CDR3 amino acids: CASSLTSGINEQFF. The CDR3 region has the DNA TGTGCCAGTAGTCTCACTAGCGGGATCAATGAGCAGTTCTTC.

V usage is TRBV7-8 and J usage is TRBJ2-1, with 11 nucleotides matching TRBD2. This CDR3 contains 14 residues. V lost 4 bases to trimming and J lost 4 bases; unmatched junction nucleotides: 0. Per the germline V gene, CDR1 is SGHVS and CDR2 is FQNEAQ. The CDR3 nucleotides read TGTGCCAGCAGCTCTAGCGGGAGGTACAATGAGCAGTTCTTC. This encodes CASSSSGRYNEQFF. Full variable domain (rest looked up from reference TRBV7-8 and TRBJ2-1): GAGVSQSPRYKVAKRGQDVALRCDPISGHVSLFWYQQALGQGPEFLTYFQNEAQLDKSGLPSDRFFAERPEGSVSTLKIQRTQQEDSAVYLCASSSSGRYNEQFFGPGTRLTVL.

CDR3 amino acids: CASTETGANVLTF. CDR3 nucleotide sequence: TGTGCCAGTACTGAGACTGGGGCCAACGTCCTGACTTTC. The rearrangement uses TRBV19 and TRBJ2-6, with D unresolved. With 7 bases removed from V and 2 bases from J, the gap between germline ends came to 6 bases. Germline V gene data show CDR1 as LNHDA and CDR2 as SQIVND (reference sequence). The CDR3 spans 13 residues. Variable domain in full (rest from reference TRBV19 and TRBJ2-6): DGGITQSPKYLFRKEGQNVTLSCEQNLNHDAMYWYRQDPGQGLRLIYYSQIVNDFQKGDIAEGYSVSREKKESFPLTVTSAQKNPTAFYLCASTETGANVLTFGAGSRLTVL.

The V gene is TRBV14, the J gene TRBJ1-1; 11 nucleotides line up with TRBD1. From germline, CDR1 is SGHDN and CDR2 FVKESK. This CDR3 spans 17 amino acids. The trim removed 4 bases at V and 1 base at J, leaving 8 bases unmatched. Here the CDR3 DNA reads TGTGCCAGCAGCCGGTACCGGGACAGGGGGAAGAACACTGAAGCTTTCTTT. This gives the protein CASSRYRDRGKNTEAFF. The complete variable domain, with remaining parts taken from reference TRBV14 and TRBJ1-1, reads EAGVTQFPSHSVIEKGQTVTLRCDPISGHDNLYWYRRVMGKEIKFLLHFVKESKQDESGMPNNRFLAERTGGTYSTLKVQPAELEDSGVYFCASSRYRDRGKNTEAFFGQGTRLTVV.

This chain uses TRBV19 with TRBJ1-4; D perhaps matches TRBD1 (6 bases). CDR1 is LNHDA and CDR2 is SQIVND in the germline V gene (reference sequence). The CDR3 spans 15 residues. With 3 bases removed from V and 1 base from J, the gap between germline ends came to 9 bases. As DNA, the CDR3 is TGTGCCAGTAGTATTCAGGGGAGAACTAATGAAAAACTGTTTTTT. Amino acids: CASSIQGRTNEKLFF. The variable domain in full, completed from reference TRBV19 and TRBJ1-4, reads DGGITQSPKYLFRKEGQNVTLSCEQNLNHDAMYWYRQDPGQGLRLIYYSQIVNDFQKGDIAEGYSVSREKKESFPLTVTSAQKNPTAFYLCASSIQGRTNEKLFFGSGTQLSVL.

This chain connects TRBV27 to TRBJ1-5; D remains ambiguous. Trimming took off 10 bases at V and 0 bases at J, with 10 bases between the two ends. Germline CDR1 and CDR2: MNHEY and SMNVEV (reference sequence). The CDR3 sequence is 13 residues long. CDR3 residues: CATALYSNQPQHF. The CDR3 DNA reads as TGTGCCACAGCTCTTTATAGCAATCAGCCCCAGCATTTT.

The rearrangement joins TRBV5-1 to TRBJ1-2, with D maybe TRBD1 (6 bases). V was shortened by 0 bases and J by 7 bases, with 13 bases between the two germline ends. Germline V gene lookup returns CDR1 SGHRS and CDR2 YFSETQ. The CDR3 consists of 14 residues. The CDR3 loop reads CASSLEAGAGGYTF. The CDR3 nucleotides are TGCGCCAGCAGCTTGGAGGCGGGGGCAGGTGGCTACACCTTC.